The 2 T cell receptor beta chains below all came from one sample that was sequenced in a study of early T cells in non-severe SARS-CoV-2 infection. TCRdb re-derived calls from the 5' RACE reads in MiXCR, one entry per CDR3 protein. This sample has about 98,000 distinct CDR3 sequences, with around 10% found just once. The source material was whole blood. These receptors all come from an adult who was a healthcare worker with PCR-confirmed SARS-CoV-2 infection or an uninfected control (not recorded which).

The chain employs TRBV29-1 and TRBJ2-3; D remains unclear. This CDR3 is built from 13 residues. Trimming cost V 4 bases and J 4 bases, with 12 bases left between them. Germline V gives CDR1 SQVTM, CDR2 ANQGSEA. CDR3 in DNA: TGCAGCGTTGTGCCCCTCCGAGCAGATACGCAGTATTTT. This sequence encodes CSVVPLRADTQYF.

J is TRBJ2-5 and V is TRBV29-1; 10 positions agree with TRBD1. This CDR3 has 14 amino acids. Per germline, CDR1 SQVTM and CDR2 ANQGSEA. V shed 5 bases, J shed 3 bases, and the junction held 6 bases outside the gene matches. In DNA, the CDR3 is TGCAGCGTTTATGCGACAGGGGGCGAAGAGACCCAGTACTTC. It codes for CSVYATGGEETQYF.